This entry lists 10 T cell receptor beta chains sequenced from one sample in a study of T cells after yellow fever vaccination. TCRdb used MiXCR to reprocess the 5' RACE reads, holding one entry per CDR3 protein. The data hold roughly 500,000 distinct CDR3 sequences, with over 15% observed a single time. The input for sequencing was PBMCs, taken 15 days after the yellow fever booster vaccination. Receptors were obtained from a man aged 25 to 45 who received the YFV17D yellow fever vaccine.

This chain joins TRBV7-9 and TRBJ1-5; weak D call: TRBD1 (5 bases). The germline V gene encodes CDR1 SEHNR and CDR2 FQNEAQ (reference sequence). The CDR3 runs to 15 residues. Trimming removed 5 bases from V and 5 bases from J, with 16 bases in between. DNA for the CDR3: TGTGCCAGCAGCCAGGGTTGGGGGAAGGATCAGCCCCAGCATTTT. This gives the protein CASSQGWGKDQPQHF.

This clonotype has only a few counts. The genes are TRBV29-1 and TRBJ2-1; 9 bases align to TRBD1. The V and J ends lost 3 bases and 4 bases, in that order; junction bases with no gene match: 4. The CDR3 has 14 amino acids. Germline V gives CDR1 SQVTM, CDR2 ANQGSEA. The CDR3 DNA follows: TGCAGCGTTGACCTGGGACAGGGATACAATGAGCAGTTCTTC. Residues: CSVDLGQGYNEQFF.

The genes are TRBV29-1 and TRBJ2-3; no reliable D call. The CDR3 extends over 12 amino acids. Germline V gives CDR1 SQVTM, CDR2 ANQGSEA. V lost 1 base to trimming and J lost 2 bases, with 4 bases between them. The CDR3 coding sequence is TGCAGCGTTGAAGGCCCCACAGATACGCAGTATTTT. This translates into CSVEGPTDTQYF.

The chain links TRBV29-1 to TRBJ2-2; TRBD2 matches 8 bases. Germline loops: CDR1 SQVTM, CDR2 ANQGSEA. This CDR3 has 15 residues. J was trimmed by 4 bases and V by 7 bases; bases with no gene match: 11. The CDR3 region is CSACESGSSTGELFF. The CDR3 DNA follows: TGCAGCGCCTGTGAGAGCGGGAGCAGCACCGGGGAGCTGTTTTTT.

The rearrangement links TRBV27 to TRBJ2-2, with D possibly being TRBD2 (7 bases). CDR1 and CDR2 from the germline V gene are MNHEY and SMNVEV (reference sequence). The germline V and J ends were trimmed by 2 bases and 5 bases, with 12 bases remaining between them. There are 15 residues in the CDR3. The CDR3 protein is CASSLEGGRTGELFF. The CDR3, as DNA: TGTGCCAGCAGTTTAGAGGGGGGGAGGACCGGGGAGCTGTTTTTT.

V and J are TRBV27 and TRBJ1-6, with D uncertain. The CDR3 spans 14 residues. Trimming left V 6 bases short and J 8 bases short, with 14 bases between. CDR1 is MNHEY, CDR2 SMNVEV, per germline (reference sequence). The CDR3 region has the DNA TGTGCCAGCAGGCCGGGCGGGGTATATTCACCCCTCCACTTT. It specifies CASRPGGVYSPLHF.

The chain has TRBV7-9 and TRBJ2-1; 7 bases align to TRBD2. V shed 0 bases, J shed 10 bases, and the junction held 3 bases outside the gene matches. From germline, CDR1 is SEHNR and CDR2 FQNEAQ (reference sequence). There are 13 residues in the CDR3. The CDR3 is CASSLAGRGEQFF. Here the CDR3 DNA reads TGTGCCAGCAGCTTAGCAGGGCGGGGGGAGCAGTTCTTC.

This clonotype has just a few counts. V usage is TRBV20-1 and J usage is TRBJ2-7, with D possibly TRBD2 on 6 matching bases. Trimming pared 5 bases from V and 7 bases from J, leaving 18 bases between. The germline V gene has CDR1 DFQATT and CDR2 SNEGSKA (reference sequence). This CDR3 has 13 residues. The CDR3 nucleotides read TGCAGTGCTGGGGGGTGGGAGATGGGGGAGCAGTACTTC. It specifies CSAGGWEMGEQYF.

This clonotype appeared a single time. The rearrangement links TRBV20-1 to TRBJ1-5, with 8 bases lining up with TRBD1. Germline V gives CDR1 DFQATT, CDR2 SNEGSKA (reference sequence). J was trimmed by 2 bases and V by 1 base; bases with no gene match: 7. CDR3 length: 16 residues. The CDR3 DNA sequence: TGCAGTGCTAGAGCCCCGACAGGGGCGGGCAATCAGCCCCAGCATTTT. It translates to CSARAPTGAGNQPQHF.

In this sample, this clonotype turned up a few times. The chain recombines TRBV20-1 with TRBJ2-3, with 10 bases that match TRBD2. J was trimmed by 5 bases and V by 0 bases; bases with no gene match: 5. The CDR3 runs to 15 residues. CDR1 and CDR2 (germline): DFQATT, SNEGSKA (reference sequence). The CDR3 sequence is CSARDPSGRGDTQYF. CDR3 DNA: TGCAGTGCTAGAGATCCTAGCGGGAGAGGAGATACGCAGTATTTT.